This TCR beta chain was recovered during a study of metastatic and nonmetastatic thyroid tumors. In the study overall: From malignant and benign thyroid patients, repertoires in blood and in tumor or nodule tissue were compared.

All patients were treatment-naive before thyroid surgery. Source study methods: Using the CDR3 differences seen across clinicopathological groups, the authors built a distant-metastasis classifier for papillary thyroid cancer, which was meant to discriminate distant-metastatic patients. From the PCR reads, TCRdb re-called clones with MiXCR. In this record, the V and J calls reflect TCRdb's handling and not the investigators' own analysis. Among some 40,000 clones, less than 15% were seen once, and the ten largest hold around 9.5%. At least ten counts were recorded for this clone. Looked up from germline, CDR1 is MDHEN and CDR2 is SYDVKM. The V and J ends lost 6 bases and 1 base respectively, with 6 bases between them. This CDR3 has 12 residues.

The source is a female donor with papillary thyroid cancer or a benign thyroid nodule (not recorded which). Some clones in this sample may be carry-over from other donors' samples. The chain uses TRBV28 and TRBJ1-2; D is uncertain. Sequencing was done on a sample of blood. The CDR3 reads CASSLINYGYTF. The CDR3 coding sequence is TGTGCCAGCAGCCTAATTAACTATGGCTACACCTTC.